This T cell receptor (beta chain) was sequenced during a study of siplizumab effects on memory and regulatory T cells. Study-wide results and caveats: In siplizumab conditions, mappable alloreactive CD4+ clones averaged roughly 64% Treg-derived, against about 27% in controls. It seemed that naive T cells were more diverse than memory cells and were major contributors to the alloresponse.

Libraries were prepared by immunoSEQ multiplex PCR; TCRdb keeps only in-frame clonotypes and omits some of them. The sample records 87,000 or so clones, 85% to 90% being singletons. Worth noting for this clone: As yet, its antigen is unknown.

CDR1 and CDR2 (germline): LNHDA, SQIVND (reference sequence). The CDR3 sequence is 19 residues long. V gave up 10 bases and J gave up 1 base; unmatched junction bases: 18. The rearrangement links TRBV19 to TRBJ2-2, with 10 nucleotides matching TRBD2. This clonotype was obtained from a human donor in good health. Sequencing was done on a sample of CD4+ T cells sorted from blood. DNA for the CDR3: TGTGCCACTCTAGACAAGCGGGAGGGCCAAAATAAGAACACCGGGGAGCTGTTTTTT. It translates to CATLDKREGQNKNTGELFF. The full variable domain, its missing parts supplied by reference TRBV19 and TRBJ2-2, is DGGITQSPKYLFRKEGQNVTLSCEQNLNHDAMYWYRQDPGQGLRLIYYSQIVNDFQKGDIAEGYSVSREKKESFPLTVTSAQKNPTAFYLCATLDKREGQNKNTGELFFGEGSRLTVL.